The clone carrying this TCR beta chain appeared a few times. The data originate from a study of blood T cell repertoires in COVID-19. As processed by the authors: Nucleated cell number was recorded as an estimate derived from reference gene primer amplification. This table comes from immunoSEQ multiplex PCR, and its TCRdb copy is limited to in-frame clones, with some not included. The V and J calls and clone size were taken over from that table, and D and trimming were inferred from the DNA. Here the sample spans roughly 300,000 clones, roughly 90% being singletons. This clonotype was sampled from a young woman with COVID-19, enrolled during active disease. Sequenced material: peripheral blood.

CDR3 region: CASTPERATSYEQYF. In DNA, the CDR3 is TGTGCCAGCACCCCCGAGCGGGCGACCTCCTACGAGCAGTACTTC. This sequence joins TRBV7-9 and TRBJ2-7; weak D call: TRBD2 (6 bases). The V end lost 7 bases, the J end lost 0 bases, and 16 bases lay between the germline ends. Germline CDR1 is SEHNR and CDR2 is FQNEAQ (reference sequence). The CDR3 covers 15 residues.